This TCR beta chain originates from a study of T cell clones after liver transplantation. Study information: Without induction therapy, subjects received standard immunosuppression until 12-24 months post-transplant.

In regard to this clone: The antigen is undetermined.

Trimming stripped 6 bases from V and 4 bases from J, with 12 bases between. The CDR3 loop spans 12 amino acids. Germline V gene lookup returns CDR1 SQVTM and CDR2 ANQGSEA. Study-wide results and caveats: Rather than being deleted, graft donor-reactive T cells may have moved into the graft. The donor-reactive repertoire was only partly measurable in a couple of subjects, lacking donor cells.

Libraries were prepared by immunoSEQ multiplex PCR; TCRdb keeps only in-frame clonotypes and omits some of them. The data show 95,000 to 110,000 clones, around 84% seen once. The gene calls are TRBV29-1 and TRBJ1-2; D gene unclear. The clonotype comes from a human patient who received a liver transplant. Some T cells may have originated in the graft donor. The sequences come from CD4+ T cells from blood, collected around 48 months after liver transplant. CDR3 in DNA: TGCAGCGTAGAGGGTGAGAGCTATGGCTACACCTTC. It codes for CSVEGESYGYTF.